The clone carrying this T cell receptor beta chain was picked up one time. The repertoire was sequenced with immunoSEQ multiplex PCR; TCRdb's copy has only in-frame clones and lacks some. The data contain approximately 97,000 clones, under 95% of them singletons. The data originate from a study of cytomegalovirus exposure and HLA in healthy donors. Study details: The use of the same platform for the approximately 130 validation repertoires and the roughly 670 first-cohort repertoires was reported by a later analysis.

CDR3 size: 13 residues. The V gene's germline CDR1 is SGHTA and CDR2 FQGNSA. Trimming removed 5 bases from V and 3 bases from J, with 10 bases in between. The genes are TRBV7-2 and TRBJ1-1; D unresolved. This sequence originates from a woman between 25 and 40 years old in good health and CMV-seropositive. The sequencing input was PBMCs. The CDR3 is CASSQASYTEAFF. The DNA of the CDR3 is TGTGCCAGCAGCCAGGCAAGTTACACTGAAGCTTTCTTT.